The 20 T cell receptor beta chains below come from one sample, sequenced in a study of Tregs in tolerant kidney transplant recipients. Profiling relied on immunoSEQ multiplex PCR, and the TCRdb table lists in-frame clones only, not all of them. Of some 250,000 clones in the sample, approximately 83% were seen once. Sequencing used CD4+ T cells from blood. The receptors were sampled from a human donor in good health.

This clone came up a few times. The CDR3 sequence: CASSDTISSYEQYF. In DNA form, the CDR3 reads TGTGCCAGCAGTGACACCATAAGCTCCTACGAGCAGTACTTC. The chain joins TRBV6-1 to TRBJ2-7; D is ambiguous. V lost 3 bases to trimming and J lost 0 bases, with 9 bases between them. Germline V gene sequence: CDR1 MNHNS, CDR2 SASEGT. The CDR3 contains 14 residues.

This clone was seen a few times. The chain is built from TRBV2 and TRBJ2-1; D is undetermined. Germline V gene data show CDR1 as SNHLY and CDR2 as FYNNEI. This CDR3 has 14 amino acids. Deletions cut 3 bases from V and 4 bases from J, with 10 bases between. CDR3 nucleotides: TGTGCCAGCAGTGATGAGGCAGTTTACAATGAGCAGTTCTTC. Translated: CASSDEAVYNEQFF.

The rearrangement joins TRBV21-1 to TRBJ1-5. TRBV21-1 represents a pseudogene. CDR3 length: 13 residues. CDR3: CASSKGGGRAQHF. The DNA for the CDR3 is TGTGCCAGCAGCAAAGGGGGGGGCAGGGCCCAGCATTTT.

In DNA, the CDR3 is TGTGCCAGCAGCGGGACAGGGCAGGCTGAAGCTTTCTTT. Its translation: CASSGTGQAEAFF. The V gene is TRBV2, the J gene TRBJ1-1; 9 nucleotides agree with TRBD1. Germline V gene data show CDR1 as SNHLY and CDR2 as FYNNEI. After removal of 6 bases from V and 6 bases from J, the junction contained 5 bases not matched to a gene. CDR3 size: 13 residues.

The chain links TRBV7-6 to TRBJ2-5; D ambiguous. This CDR3 region has 15 residues. V was clipped by 0 bases and J by 5 bases, with 13 bases between them. Looked up from germline, CDR1 is SGHVS and CDR2 is FNYEAQ. The CDR3 coding sequence is TGTGCCAGCAGCTTAGCGGGCTCCTCTGGGGAGACCCAGTACTTC. Its protein product is CASSLAGSSGETQYF.

This clone has only a few counts. This chain links TRBV4-1 with TRBJ1-3; D not certain. The germline CDR1 and CDR2 sequences are MGHRA and YSYEKL. V was trimmed by 3 bases and J by 3 bases, leaving 9 bases between them. The CDR3 runs to 14 residues. In nucleotides, the CDR3 is TGCGCCAGCAGCCAGCAAAACTATGGAAACACCATATATTTT. Translated, it gives CASSQQNYGNTIYF.

The gene calls are TRBV10-2 and TRBJ1-1, with 7 bases matching TRBD1. Germline assignment: CDR1 WSHSY and CDR2 SAAADI. The CDR3 length is 14 residues. Unmatched junction bases numbered 8, after V lost 8 bases and J lost 2 bases. The CDR3 protein is CASGGRQGNTEAFF. In nucleotides, the CDR3 is TGCGCCAGCGGCGGGCGACAGGGTAACACTGAAGCTTTCTTT.

This clone has a single count. The chain couples TRBV2 to TRBJ1-1, with a possible D match to TRBD1 (5 bases). The V gene lost 4 bases and the J gene lost 0 bases, with 9 bases spanning the gap. The germline gives CDR1 SNHLY, CDR2 FYNNEI. The CDR3 spans 14 residues. The CDR3 spells CASSAGRLNTEAFF. The CDR3 DNA reads as TGTGCCAGCAGTGCAGGGCGACTGAACACTGAAGCTTTCTTT.

This clone was recorded only once. The genes are TRBV6-5 and TRBJ1-1; no reliable D call. The CDR3 extends over 13 amino acids. Trimming took 2 bases from V and 1 from J, leaving 5 bases between them. Per germline, CDR1 MNHEY and CDR2 SVGAGI. The CDR3 loop reads CASSYRQNTEAFF. CDR3 DNA: TGTGCCAGCAGTTACAGGCAGAACACTGAAGCTTTCTTT.

The V gene is TRBV7-2, the J gene TRBJ2-1; D perhaps matches TRBD2 (6 bases). This CDR3 region has 19 residues. Germline V gene data show CDR1 as SGHTA and CDR2 as FQGNSA. Trimming pared 7 bases from V and 4 bases from J, leaving 29 bases between. Here the CDR3 DNA reads TGTGCCAGCATGGGGCGGGCGAGGGTCGTAGCGGAGCCTTACAATGAGCAGTTCTTC. Protein: CASMGRARVVAEPYNEQFF. Full variable domain (missing parts from reference TRBV7-2 and TRBJ2-1): GAGVSQSPSNKVTEKGKDVELRCDPISGHTALYWYRQSLGQGLEFLIYFQGNSAPDKSGLPSDRFSAERTGGSVSTLTIQRTQQEDSAVYLCASMGRARVVAEPYNEQFFGPGTRLTVL.

This clone was observed once. The J gene is TRBJ2-1, the V gene TRBV9; D possibly matches TRBD1 or TRBD2 (6 bases each). Trimming cost V 0 bases and J 2 bases, with 9 bases left between them. CDR3 length: 15 residues. Germline loops: CDR1 SGDLS, CDR2 YYNGEE. The CDR3 nucleotides read TGTGCCAGCAGCGTAGGAAGGGGGGCCTACAATGAGCAGTTCTTC. This codes for CASSVGRGAYNEQFF.

V gene TRBV5-1 combines with J gene TRBJ1-6; D perhaps matches TRBD1 (5 bases). Deletions cut 3 bases from V and 8 bases from J, with 12 bases between. The CDR3 has 14 amino acids. The germline V gene encodes CDR1 SGHRS and CDR2 YFSETQ. The CDR3 bases are TGCGCCAGCAGCTCCGGGACCCCCGATTCACCCCTCCACTTT. This codes for CASSSGTPDSPLHF.

The rearrangement links TRBV4-1 to TRBJ1-5; D is possibly TRBD1 (6 bases). Germline CDR1 and CDR2: MGHRA and YSYEKL. The CDR3 loop spans 16 amino acids. With 0 bases removed from V and 1 base from J, the gap between germline ends came to 10 bases. CDR3 coding DNA: TGCGCCAGCAGCCAAGATCGGACAGCGAGCAATCAGCCCCAGCATTTT. Its translation: CASSQDRTASNQPQHF.

The chain is built from TRBV7-9 and TRBJ1-2; 8 positions agree with TRBD1. With 4 bases clipped from V and 8 bases from J, the junction kept 9 bases outside the gene matches. The CDR3 runs to 14 residues. The germline gives CDR1 SEHNR, CDR2 FQNEAQ (reference sequence). For the CDR3, the DNA is TGTGCCAGCAGCTCCCCGGACAGGGATGGCGGCTACACCTTC. It encodes CASSSPDRDGGYTF.

The chain couples TRBV5-6 to TRBJ1-2; 7 bases agree with TRBD1. CDR1 and CDR2 (germline): SGHDT, YYEEEE. The CDR3 is 14 amino acids. Trimming at V came to 4 bases and at J to 4 bases, leaving 7 bases not matched to a gene. The CDR3 protein is CASSRQGDPYGYTF. CDR3 nucleotide sequence: TGTGCCAGCAGCCGACAGGGAGATCCCTATGGCTACACCTTC.

This rearrangement joins TRBV4-1 to TRBJ2-5; 8 bases agree with TRBD2. There are 14 residues in the CDR3. Looked up from germline, CDR1 is MGHRA and CDR2 is YSYEKL. V lost 4 bases and J lost 5; bases outside the gene matches: 6. The CDR3 nucleotides are TGCGCCAGCAGCCGAGGACTAGCAGTTGAGACCCAGTACTTC. Translated: CASSRGLAVETQYF.

V is TRBV11-3 and J is TRBJ2-7; 9 nucleotides match TRBD2. V lost 4 bases and J lost 5; bases outside the gene matches: 9. In germline, CDR1 is SGHNT, CDR2 YENEEA. This CDR3 comprises 15 residues. CDR3 region: CASSSQTGGRDEQYF. The DNA of the CDR3 is TGTGCCAGCAGCTCTCAGACAGGCGGGAGGGACGAGCAGTACTTC.

V gene TRBV15 combines with J gene TRBJ2-7; 8 bases are a match to TRBD1. This CDR3 is built from 13 residues. The trim removed 3 bases at V and 7 bases at J, leaving 5 bases unmatched. Looked up from germline, CDR1 is LNHNV and CDR2 is YYDKDF (reference sequence). CDR3 protein: CATSRQGATEQYF. CDR3 DNA: TGTGCCACCAGCAGGCAGGGGGCTACGGAGCAGTACTTC. The whole variable domain, remainder taken from reference TRBV15 and TRBJ2-7, is DAMVIQNPRYQVTQFGKPVTLSCSQTLNHNVMYWYQQKSSQAPKLLFHYYDKDFNNEADTPDNFQSRRPNTSFCFLDIRSPGLGDTAMYLCATSRQGATEQYFGPGTRLTVT.

The chain links TRBV9 to TRBJ1-1; TRBD1 is a possible D gene (5 bases). CDR1 and CDR2 from the germline V gene are SGDLS and YYNGEE. Deletions cut 0 bases from V and 1 base from J, with 10 bases between. There are 15 residues in the CDR3. CDR3 sequence reads: CASSVEDIGNTEAFF. The DNA of the CDR3 is TGTGCCAGCAGCGTAGAGGACATAGGGAACACTGAAGCTTTCTTT.

The rearrangement joins TRBV18 to TRBJ2-7; TRBD1 matches at 7 bases. From germline, CDR1 is KGHSH and CDR2 LQKENI. The CDR3 sequence is 11 residues long. Trimming took 6 bases from V and 6 from J; bases not matched to a gene: 2. The CDR3 loop is CASSTGVEQYF. As DNA, the CDR3 is TGTGCCAGCTCCACAGGGGTCGAGCAGTACTTC.